This passage covers 15 T cell receptor beta chains from one sample sequenced in a study of T cell responses to AZD1222 COVID-19 vaccine (dated by TCRdb to the early 2020s). The time point label of this sample denotes: baseline before first vaccination. Receptor amplification or capture employed the immunoSEQ multiplex PCR assay. The table was pulled from immuneACCESS by TCRdb, which kept in-frame rearrangements only. Such tables lose some clones; where checked, under half of the loss comes from unresolved V genes, and the rest has no known cause. The sample table records about 72,000 clones; around 90% of these occur just once. The ten largest clones take up approximately 25% of the sample. Material: peripheral blood, obtained on day 0 of AZD1222 vaccination. The source of these receptors is an adult in good health.

This clone turned up a few times. V and J are TRBV5-6 and TRBJ1-6, with D possibly TRBD1 on 5 matching bases. The CDR3 covers 13 residues. The V end was cut by 4 bases, the J end by 10 bases, with 12 bases between. Germline-derived CDR1 and CDR2 are SGHDT and YYEEEE. The CDR3 bases are TGTGCCAGCAGCCCCATCGGGGCCTCACCCCTCCACTTT. Protein sequence: CASSPIGASPLHF.

Comment on this clone: Additional DNA sequences in this sample encode the identical CDR3. The rearrangement uses TRBV14 and TRBJ1-6; D not resolved. V lost 1 base and J 7 bases, leaving 8 bases between the germline ends. This CDR3 region has 14 residues. Germline V gene lookup returns CDR1 SGHDN and CDR2 FVKESK. CDR3 sequence: CASSQGRENSPLHF. CDR3 DNA: TGTGCCAGCAGCCAAGGACGCGAAAATTCACCCCTCCACTTT.

The chain joins TRBV6-6 to TRBJ2-2; no clear D. The germline V and J ends were trimmed by 5 bases and 2 bases, with 21 bases remaining between them. The germline gives CDR1 MNHNY, CDR2 SVGAGI (reference sequence). The CDR3 has 18 amino acids. The chain's CDR3 is CASSPLLHSAPNTGELFF. In nucleotides, the CDR3 is TGTGCCAGCAGTCCACTTCTACATTCGGCCCCCAACACCGGGGAGCTGTTTTTT.

The chain recombines TRBV13 with TRBJ1-1, with 11 nucleotides matching TRBD1. V lost 5 bases and J lost 5; bases outside the gene matches: 10. Germline CDR1 reads PRHDT; CDR2 reads FYEKMQ (reference sequence). The CDR3 runs 16 residues. The CDR3 nucleotides read TGTGCCAGCAGCCGGACAGGGGGCGGGGGGAATACTGAAGCTTTCTTT. Its translation: CASSRTGGGGNTEAFF.

This clone has more than one count but fewer than ten. The chain has TRBV30 and TRBJ1-5, with a weak D call TRBD1 (5 bases). The length of the CDR3 is 15 residues. CDR1 is GTSNPN and CDR2 is SVGIG in the germline V gene (reference sequence). The ends were cut back, 1 base at V and 6 bases at J, with 16 bases in the middle. The CDR3 reads CAWSASPDSFQPQHF. CDR3 nucleotides: TGTGCCTGGAGTGCCTCCCCTGACAGTTTTCAGCCCCAGCATTTT.

V is TRBV29-1 and J is TRBJ1-2; weak D call: TRBD1 (6 bases). The CDR3 is made up of 13 amino acids. CDR1 and CDR2 (germline): SQVTM, ANQGSEA. Deletions cut 6 bases from V and 3 bases from J, with 14 bases between. The CDR3 DNA sequence: TGCAGCGTCGCTAAGGGGGGAGACTATGGCTACACCTTC. Protein product: CSVAKGGDYGYTF.

The CDR3 bases are TGTGCCTGGAATCGGGAGGGCAATCAGCCCCAGCATTTT. Translation: CAWNREGNQPQHF. The chain has TRBV30 and TRBJ1-5, with D unresolved. V lost 4 bases, J lost 2 bases, and 9 bases lay in between. The germline V gene encodes CDR1 GTSNPN and CDR2 SVGIG (reference sequence). This CDR3 spans 13 amino acids.

In this sample, this clone turned up a few times. The chain uses TRBV5-6 and TRBJ1-3; D is unclear. CDR3 length equals 14 residues. V lost 5 bases and J lost 2, with 11 bases in between. The germline V gene encodes CDR1 SGHDT and CDR2 YYEEEE. CDR3: CASRGHGAGNTIYF. The CDR3 DNA sequence: TGTGCCAGCAGGGGCCACGGGGCTGGAAACACCATATATTTT.

The chain carries TRBV5-1 and TRBJ2-2; TRBD2 agrees at 7 bases. J was trimmed by 0 bases and V by 4 bases; bases with no gene match: 3. Germline V gives CDR1 SGHRS, CDR2 YFSETQ. This CDR3 comprises 15 residues. The CDR3 nucleotides are TGCGCCAGCAGCGGGAGGGTCTCGAACACCGGGGAGCTGTTTTTT. Protein: CASSGRVSNTGELFF. Supplemented by reference TRBV5-1 and TRBJ2-2, the full variable domain reads KAGVTQTPRYLIKTRGQQVTLSCSPISGHRSVSWYQQTPGQGLQFLFEYFSETQRNKGNFPGRFSGRQFSNSRSEMNVSTLELGDSALYLCASSGRVSNTGELFFGEGSRLTVL.

V gene TRBV9 combines with J gene TRBJ2-3; no clear D. Germline CDR1 SGDLS, CDR2 YYNGEE. The V gene lost 0 bases and the J gene lost 3 bases, with 8 bases spanning the gap. This CDR3 contains 14 residues. CDR3 in amino acids: CASSVGHLTDTQYF. For the CDR3, the DNA is TGTGCCAGCAGCGTAGGGCATTTAACAGATACGCAGTATTTT.

This rearrangement joins TRBV6-5 to TRBJ1-2, with 7 nucleotides matching TRBD1. There are 14 residues in the CDR3. Germline CDR1 and CDR2: MNHEY and SVGAGI. V lost 2 bases, J lost 2 bases, and 2 bases stayed unmatched. CDR3 amino acids: CASSYLGQNYGYTF. Here the CDR3 DNA reads TGTGCCAGCAGTTACCTGGGACAGAACTATGGCTACACCTTC.

This clone has a handful of counts. The chain couples TRBV6-6 to TRBJ1-6, with D unclear. CDR1 is MNHNY and CDR2 is SVGAGI in the germline V gene (reference sequence). This CDR3 spans 14 amino acids. V gave up 3 bases and J gave up 5 bases, with 8 bases separating them. CDR3 region: CASSYDGNNSPLHF. The CDR3 coding sequence is TGTGCCAGCAGTTATGATGGAAATAATTCACCCCTCCACTTT.

The chain couples TRBV7-2 to TRBJ2-1, with 10 bases lining up with TRBD2. This CDR3 contains 13 residues. Germline CDR1 SGHTA, CDR2 FQGNSA. The trim removed 4 bases at V and 7 bases at J, leaving 1 base unmatched. DNA for the CDR3: TGTGCCAGCAGCTCACTAGCGGGGAATGAGCAGTTCTTC. Translated: CASSSLAGNEQFF.

The rearrangement uses TRBV28 and TRBJ1-2; the D gene is possibly TRBD1 (5 bases). The ends were cut back, 3 bases at V and 8 bases at J, with 10 bases in the middle. The CDR3 has 12 residues. The germline CDR1 and CDR2 sequences are MDHEN and SYDVKM. The CDR3 loop reads CASSFRQGGYTF. CDR3 nucleotide sequence: TGTGCCAGCAGTTTTAGGCAGGGCGGCTACACCTTC.

The J gene is TRBJ1-2, the V gene TRBV7-9, with unresolved D. Germline V gene lookup returns CDR1 SEHNR and CDR2 FQNEAQ (reference sequence). V lost 1 base and J lost 2, with 17 bases in between. This CDR3 comprises 17 residues. The CDR3 coding sequence is TGTGCCAGCAGCTTAGTGGACCTACCAAAAGGAAACTATGGCTACACCTTC. It yields the protein CASSLVDLPKGNYGYTF.